The rows below give T cell receptor beta chains drawn from one sample of a study of identical twins. TCRdb re-called the 5' RACE reads through MiXCR, storing one row per CDR3 protein. The table records 500,000 to 700,000 distinct CDR3 sequences, about 7% of them present only once. These data are also associated with another study on yellow fever vaccine responses in identical twins.

The specimen sequenced was PBMCs. Receptors were obtained from a woman under 30 in good health. Each CDR3 is given with its conserved first and last residue. The order of the fields is J gene, clone size, D gene, V gene, CDR3 DNA, CDR3 protein. The D gene is left open where the match is weak. Clone sizes are given selectively: once, few, many, or a class where the clone is expanded.

TRBJ2-4 | few | NA | TRBV6-1 | TGTGCCAGCAGCTCGGGGATGGCCAAAAACATTCAGTACTTC | CASSSGMAKNIQYF
TRBJ1-2 | few | NA | TRBV10-3 | TGTGCCATCAGTGAGAGGACAGTGGAAGGCTACACCTTC | CAISERTVEGYTF
TRBJ2-1 | many | TRBD2 | TRBV28 | TGTGCCAGCAGTCCACAATGGGGAGGGGACGACAATGAGCAGTTCTTC | CASSPQWGGDDNEQFF
TRBJ2-3 | NA | NA | TRBV12-3/TRBV12-4 | TGTACCATCTGTTTACGGTTAGGGACCGCGGCGAGGTTGGGTACGCAGTATTTT | CTICLRLGTAARLGTQYF
TRBJ2-3 | many | NA | TRBV9 | TGTGCCAGCAGCGTCACGCGTCTCAGCACAGATACGCAGTATTTT | CASSVTRLSTDTQYF
TRBJ2-1 | many | NA | TRBV29-1 | TGCAGCGTTGTGCCGTCGTATCCCTCCTACAATGAGCAGTTCTTC | CSVVPSYPSYNEQFF
TRBJ2-7 | NA | NA | TRBV10-3 | TGTGCCATCAATGGGGGCACCTACGAGCAGTACTTC | CAINGGTYEQYF
TRBJ2-7 | many | NA | TRBV5-1 | TGCGCCAGCAGCGCCCCCTCCTACGAGCAGTACTTC | CASSAPSYEQYF
TRBJ2-1 | few | TRBD2 | TRBV11-2 | TGTGCCAGCAGCTTAGATGTAGCTAGCGGGAGAGGCAGCTCCTACAATGAGCAGTTCTTC | CASSLDVASGRGSSYNEQFF
TRBJ2-1 | few | TRBD2 | TRBV4-2 | TGTGCCAGCTTGGGACTAGCGGAGGACAATGAGCAGTTCTTC | CASLGLAEDNEQFF
TRBJ2-3 | many | NA | TRBV12-3/TRBV12-4 | TGTGCCAGCAGTTCCCGGGGCGATAGACGAGATACGCAGTATTTT | CASSSRGDRRDTQYF
TRBJ2-1 | few | NA | TRBV20-1 | TGCAGTCCGAAGGGGGGGCTCGAGCAGTTCTTC | CSPKGGLEQFF
TRBJ1-1 | NA | NA | TRBV3-1 | TGTGCCAGCAGCCAAGATACAGGGTTGAACACTGAAGCTTTCTTT | CASSQDTGLNTEAFF
TRBJ1-1 | few | NA | TRBV12-3/TRBV12-4 | TGTGCCAGCAGCAGCATTGGGACATCCCCTGAAGCTTTCTTT | CASSSIGTSPEAFF
TRBJ1-1 | NA | TRBD1 | TRBV6-1 | TGTGCCAGCAGTAAGGACAGGGGGGGCACTGAAGCTTTCTTT | CASSKDRGGTEAFF
TRBJ2-5 | NA | NA | TRBV2 | TGTGCCAGCCGAGGGGAGGTCCAAGAGACCCAGTACTTC | CASRGEVQETQYF
TRBJ2-1 | NA | NA | TRBV7-3 | TGTGCCAGCAGCGGAGCGGCCTCGGACTACAATGAGCAGTTCTTC | CASSGAASDYNEQFF
TRBJ2-7 | NA | TRBD1 | TRBV7-2 | TGTGCCAGCAGCTCGGGGGACAGGGTCTACGAGCAGTACTTC | CASSSGDRVYEQYF
TRBJ2-5 | NA | NA | TRBV7-9 | TGTGCCAGCAGACTTAGGATCGGGACGGAAGAGACCCAGTACTTC | CASRLRIGTEETQYF
TRBJ1-2 | many | NA | TRBV12-3/TRBV12-4 | TGTGCCAGCAGTTTATCCGGGGGGATCCATGGCTACACCTTC | CASSLSGGIHGYTF
TRBJ1-1 | NA | TRBD1 | TRBV10-1 | TGCGCCAGCAGAGCGGAAGGCACAGGGGCATATGGCACTGAAGCTTTCTTT | CASRAEGTGAYGTEAFF
TRBJ2-3 | few | TRBD2 | TRBV20-1 | TGCAGTGCTCTTGATAGCGGGAGAGGGGCAGATACGCAGTATTTT | CSALDSGRGADTQYF
TRBJ1-1 | many | NA | TRBV29-1 | TGCAGCGTTGAAGCAGCACAATACACTGAAGCTTTCTTT | CSVEAAQYTEAFF
TRBJ1-4 | many | NA | TRBV5-1 | TGCGCCAGCAGCCAGACAGCAACTAATGAAAAACTGTTTTTT | CASSQTATNEKLFF
TRBJ1-5 | many | NA | TRBV12-3/TRBV12-4 | TGTGCCAGCAGTTTTAATTGGCAGATAGGCAATCAGCCCCAGCATTTT | CASSFNWQIGNQPQHF
TRBJ2-1 | few | NA | TRBV12-3/TRBV12-4 | TGTGCCAGCAGTTTGGGGTTTATAGATGAGCAGTTCTTC | CASSLGFIDEQFF
TRBJ1-2 | few | NA | TRBV20-1 | TGCAGTGCTCGCGGGGGGAATGGCTACACCTTC | CSARGGNGYTF
TRBJ2-1 | NA | TRBD2 | TRBV5-1 | TGCGCCAGCAGCTTTTTCAGCGGGGTTGGTTTCAATGAGCAGTTCTTC | CASSFFSGVGFNEQFF
TRBJ2-7 | many | NA | TRBV21-1 | TGTGCCAGCAGCAAATTGGGGGTGGTCGAATACGAGCAGTACTTC | CASSKLGVVEYEQYF
TRBJ2-2 | many | TRBD1 | TRBV12-3/TRBV12-4 | TGTGCCAGCAGTTTCGCAAGGACAGGGAGCACCGGGGAGCTGTTTTTT | CASSFARTGSTGELFF
TRBJ2-3 | few | TRBD1 | TRBV5-1 | TGCGCCAGCAGCTTAAGGGGGCTAGGTAGCACAGATACGCAGTATTTT | CASSLRGLGSTDTQYF
TRBJ2-1 | NA | NA | TRBV3-1 | TGTGCCATCAGCTCTCGGGCAATATCCTACAATGAGCAGTTCTTC | CAISSRAISYNEQFF
TRBJ2-1 | few | TRBD2 | TRBV7-9 | TGTGCCAGCAGCTTAGGGGCGGGAGGGTACTACAATGAGCAGTTCTTC | CASSLGAGGYYNEQFF
TRBJ2-1 | many | TRBD2 | TRBV20-1 | TGCAGTGCCCAATCTAGCGGGGGGCCCTCCTACAATGAGCAGTTCTTC | CSAQSSGGPSYNEQFF
TRBJ2-1 | few | NA | TRBV5-1 | TGCGCCAGCAGCCACCCCGAGTACAATGAGCAGTTCTTC | CASSHPEYNEQFF
TRBJ1-2 | many | NA | TRBV12-3/TRBV12-4 | TGTGCCAGCAGTTCCAGGGTGGGCTATGGCTACACCTTC | CASSSRVGYGYTF
TRBJ2-5 | many | NA | TRBV5-1 | TGCGCCAGCAGCTTGGTGTCGAAAGAGACCCAGTACTTC | CASSLVSKETQYF
TRBJ2-2 | few | TRBD1 | TRBV10-3 | TGTGCCATCAGTGAACAGGGGGCGAACACCGGGGAGCTGTTTTTT | CAISEQGANTGELFF
TRBJ2-5 | few | NA | TRBV6-5 | TGTGCCAGCAGTTACGTGGCAGGCTTACAAGAGACCCAGTACTTC | CASSYVAGLQETQYF
TRBJ2-2 | many | NA | TRBV7-9 | TGTGCCAGCAGCTTCTTCGGGGGGAACACCGGGGAGCTGTTTTTT | CASSFFGGNTGELFF
TRBJ2-1 | NA | NA | TRBV11-2 | TGTGCCAGCAGCCCGAACACTGGCTCCTACAATGAGCAGTTCTTC | CASSPNTGSYNEQFF
TRBJ1-5 | NA | TRBD1 | TRBV7-6 | TGTGCCAGCAGCCCCGTCAGGGGGCACGATCAGCCCCAGCATTTT | CASSPVRGHDQPQHF
TRBJ1-2 | few | NA | TRBV6-5 | TGTGCCAGCAGTTACGTAGATCGTGTCGGCTATGGCTACACCTTC | CASSYVDRVGYGYTF
TRBJ2-7 | few | TRBD2 | TRBV7-9 | TGTGCCAGCAGGCGGGGGGGGAACGAGCAGTACTTC | CASRRGGNEQYF
TRBJ2-7 | NA | TRBD2 | TRBV2 | TGTGCCAGCAGAGCGACTAGCGGGAGATACGAGCAGTACTTC | CASRATSGRYEQYF
TRBJ1-1 | few | NA | TRBV10-3 | TGTGCCATCAGTGACCCTAACAGGGCCGGCACTGAAGCTTTCTTT | CAISDPNRAGTEAFF
TRBJ2-1 | many | TRBD2 | TRBV6-2/TRBV6-3 | TGTGCCAGCAGTTTGAGCGGGGGATGGGACAATGAGCAGTTCTTC | CASSLSGGWDNEQFF
TRBJ2-3 | many | NA | TRBV12-3/TRBV12-4 | TGTGCCAGCAGCCCGGTCCCAGATACGCAGTATTTT | CASSPVPDTQYF
TRBJ2-7 | NA | NA | TRBV7-9 | TGTGCCAGCAGCCGATCCCCCCTCAGGTACGAGCAGTACTTC | CASSRSPLRYEQYF
TRBJ2-7 | NA | NA | TRBV5-1 | TGCGCCAGCAGTATGGAGCGCCCCTACGAGCAGTACTTC | CASSMERPYEQYF
TRBJ2-5 | many | NA | TRBV4-1 | TGCGCCAGCTCAAATCCAATGGAGACCCAGTACTTC | CASSNPMETQYF
TRBJ2-3 | NA | TRBD2 | TRBV20-1 | TGCTGTGCTAGAGATCGTAGAGCGGGAGCTCCACAAGATACGCAGTATTTT | CCARDRRAGAPQDTQYF
TRBJ2-1 | NA | NA | TRBV20-1 | TGCAGTGCTAGTTCCAGCGGGTCCTACAATGAGCAGTTCTTC | CSASSSGSYNEQFF
TRBJ1-1 | NA | NA | TRBV4-1 | TGCGCCAGCAGCCAAGATCGGGGGACAACAGTCACTGAAGCTTTCTTT | CASSQDRGTTVTEAFF
TRBJ2-3 | many | TRBD2 | TRBV6-5 | TGTGCCAGCAGTTACTCCCCGACTAGCGGGAGCGCAGATACGCAGTATTTT | CASSYSPTSGSADTQYF